These 15 T cell receptor beta chains came from one sample sequenced in a study of T cell repertoires in cytomegalovirus infection. A single record per CDR3 protein comes from TCRdb applying MiXCR to the reads. This table has some 700,000 distinct CDR3 sequences, roughly 36% appearing once. Their target antigens are unknown. The sample was cultured PBMCs, taken from culture after CMV antigen stimulation. These receptors originate from a human donor in good health (CMV status not recorded). Some clones in this sample may be carry-over from other donors' samples.

This clonotype appeared many times. The CDR3 nucleotides read TGTGCCAGCAGCGGACTGGCAGAAGAGACCCAGTACTTC. This gives the protein CASSGLAEETQYF. V usage is TRBV7-2 and J usage is TRBJ2-5; D is perhaps TRBD2 (5 bases). The CDR3 consists of 13 residues. Trimming took off 5 bases at V and 3 bases at J, with 10 bases between the two ends. Per germline, CDR1 SGHTA and CDR2 FQGNSA.

This clonotype has only a few counts. This sequence joins TRBV30 and TRBJ2-7; TRBD2 agrees at 10 bases. Germline lookup yields CDR1 GTSNPN and CDR2 SVGIG (reference sequence). The CDR3 consists of 16 residues. V was pared by 3 bases and J by 2 bases, with 10 bases of the junction left unmatched. The CDR3 DNA follows: TGTGCCTGGAGACCCCTCGGCCTAGCGGGGGCCTACGAGCAGTACTTC. Its protein product is CAWRPLGLAGAYEQYF.

In its sample, this clonotype was seen once. V and J are TRBV19 and TRBJ2-6; D unresolved. V gave up 4 bases and J gave up 4 bases, with 11 bases separating them. There are 15 residues in the CDR3. Germline V gives CDR1 LNHDA, CDR2 SQIVND (reference sequence). As DNA, the CDR3 is TGTGCCAGTAGTAGGGCGGCCGGGGGGGCCAACGTCCTGACTTTC. Amino acid sequence: CASSRAAGGANVLTF. Full variable domain (missing parts from reference TRBV19 and TRBJ2-6): DGGITQSPKYLFRKEGQNVTLSCEQNLNHDAMYWYRQDPGQGLRLIYYSQIVNDFQKGDIAEGYSVSREKKESFPLTVTSAQKNPTAFYLCASSRAAGGANVLTFGAGSRLTVL.

The gene calls are TRBV11-2 and TRBJ2-1; 8 nucleotides align to TRBD2. Germline CDR1 and CDR2: SGHAT and FQNNGV. After removal of 2 bases from V and 2 bases from J, the junction contained 5 bases not matched to a gene. The CDR3 runs 16 residues. CDR3 DNA sequence: TGTGCCAGCAGCTTATGGGGCGGGGGGCCCTACAATGAGCAGTTCTTC. Its protein is CASSLWGGGPYNEQFF.

The rearrangement joins TRBV19 to TRBJ1-1; no clear D. In germline, CDR1 is LNHDA, CDR2 SQIVND (reference sequence). CDR3 length equals 17 residues. The V end lost 4 bases, the J end lost 0 bases, and 18 bases lay between the germline ends. The CDR3 spells CASSTLNPQIMNTEAFF. The CDR3 DNA follows: TGTGCCAGTAGTACGCTCAACCCACAGATTATGAACACTGAAGCTTTCTTT.

This clonotype was seen a few times. The rearrangement joins TRBV19 to TRBJ2-2; no definite D call. V was trimmed by 7 bases and J by 0 bases, leaving 9 bases between them. This CDR3 is built from 14 residues. Germline CDR1 reads LNHDA; CDR2 reads SQIVND (reference sequence). CDR3 nucleotide sequence: TGTGCCAGTAACGGCAGACCGAACACCGGGGAGCTGTTTTTT. It is translated as CASNGRPNTGELFF.

This clonotype was detected a few times. J is TRBJ1-6 and V is TRBV4-1; D uncertain. CDR1 and CDR2 from the germline V gene are MGHRA and YSYEKL. V dropped 1 base and J dropped 13 bases, with 14 bases sitting between them. The CDR3 runs to 14 residues. The CDR3 loop reads CASSQASGLSPLHF. As DNA, the CDR3 is TGCGCCAGCAGCCAAGCGTCGGGTTTGTCTCCCCTCCACTTT.

This clonotype turned up a few times. V and J are TRBV20-1 and TRBJ1-2; D is undetermined. V was trimmed by 0 bases and J by 8 bases, leaving 22 bases between them. Germline-derived CDR1 and CDR2 are DFQATT and SNEGSKA (reference sequence). The CDR3 covers 16 residues. Here the CDR3 DNA reads TGCAGTGCTAGAGATTCCCGGACCCGAGATACTAGGGGCTACACCTTC. Translated, it gives CSARDSRTRDTRGYTF.

This clonotype was picked up a small number of times. CDR3 sequence (DNA): TGCGCCAGCAGTCTTGAAGGGTCTATCTACAATGAGCAGTTCTTC. Protein product: CASSLEGSIYNEQFF. This chain joins TRBV23-1 and TRBJ2-1; no definite D call. TRBV23-1 is an ORF for which the function is uncertain. Trimming took off 4 bases at V and 3 bases at J, with 13 bases between the two ends. The CDR3 extends over 15 amino acids.

The table lists this clonotype with a few counts. The chain combines TRBV6-5 with TRBJ2-1, with D possibly TRBD1 on 5 matching bases. The CDR3 sequence is 16 residues long. Germline values: CDR1 MNHEY, CDR2 SVGAGI. With 3 bases removed from V and 4 bases from J, the gap between germline ends came to 16 bases. The CDR3 reads CASSYRPQGGYNEQFF. For the CDR3, the DNA is TGTGCCAGCAGTTATCGGCCCCAGGGTGGTTACAATGAGCAGTTCTTC.

The rearrangement links TRBV20-1 to TRBJ2-7, with a weak D call TRBD1 (6 bases). Germline V CDR1 and CDR2: DFQATT, SNEGSKA (reference sequence). Trimming shortened V by 3 bases and J by 0 bases, and 9 bases separated the two germline ends. The CDR3 runs to 13 residues. As DNA, the CDR3 is TGCAGTGCTAGGAGGGACACCTCCTACGAGCAGTACTTC. This gives the protein CSARRDTSYEQYF.

The sample holds a few counts of this clonotype. The chain employs TRBV7-2 and TRBJ1-5; D call uncertain. Between the trimmed V and J ends, which lost 0 bases and 6 bases, there was a span of 18 bases. Germline V gene lookup returns CDR1 SGHTA and CDR2 FQGNSA. This CDR3 region has 17 residues. This CDR3 is CASSLAPTIQSAQPQHF. DNA for the CDR3: TGTGCCAGCAGCTTAGCCCCTACTATACAGAGCGCTCAGCCCCAGCATTTT.

This clonotype came up a few times. V usage is TRBV4-1 and J usage is TRBJ2-7, with D possibly TRBD1 on 5 matching bases. CDR1 is MGHRA, CDR2 YSYEKL, per germline. V was trimmed by 2 bases and J by 2 bases, leaving 13 bases between them. This CDR3 spans 15 amino acids. This chain's CDR3 is CASSQIQVFTYEQYF. The CDR3 nucleotides read TGCGCCAGCAGCCAAATACAGGTTTTCACCTACGAGCAGTACTTC.

The chain is built from TRBV7-6 and TRBJ1-3, with D possibly TRBD1 on 6 matching bases. Per the germline V gene, CDR1 is SGHVS and CDR2 is FNYEAQ. The CDR3 runs 14 residues. The V end was cut by 5 bases, the J end by 3 bases, with 11 bases between. The CDR3 here is CASSSWGLGNTIYF. For the CDR3, the DNA is TGTGCCAGCAGCAGCTGGGGGCTTGGAAACACCATATATTTT.

The chain combines TRBV7-8 with TRBJ1-1; the D is unclear. The germline gives CDR1 SGHVS, CDR2 FQNEAQ. Trimming cost V 1 base and J 0 bases, with 12 bases left between them. CDR3 length: 16 residues. The CDR3 coding sequence is TGTGCCAGCAGCTTAGATGGGAGCCTTATGAACACTGAAGCTTTCTTT. It is translated as CASSLDGSLMNTEAFF.